Sequencing of this T cell receptor (beta chain) was carried out in a study of response to subunit inactivated influenza vaccine (dated by TCRdb to 2017 to 2018). Regarding the study in general: Deep quantitative profiling of the T cell receptor repertoire was used in the study to follow responses to a trivalent subunit inactivated influenza vaccine.

Library creation used RT-PCR. The sequencer listed for this sample is Illumina HiSeq 2500. In TCRdb, the public reads were trimmed at Q25 with fastp and aligned with MiXCR, with productive beta chains retained. Entries that share a CDR3 protein sequence are merged under the most common genes and DNA. Here the sample has approximately 700,000 distinct CDR3 sequences; approximately 15% occur a single time. Clones ranked in the top ten supply 11% of the sample. A note on this clonotype: Its antigen is unknown. Base qualities are not provided; no much larger clone lies one nucleotide away.

What the authors observed across the whole study: According to the authors, only a limited number of new T cells may be recruited by each seasonal influenza vaccination.

The germline V gene specifies SGHTS as CDR1 and YDEGEE as CDR2. The CDR3 has 13 amino acids, counting the end cysteine and phenylalanine. Of all the DNA, just the CDR3 is kept, 39 bases in frame from base 1. V and J are truncated by 6 bases and 10 bases respectively, leaving an intervening sequence of 19 bases. The input for sequencing was PBMCs from blood, taken less than 13 days after vaccination. This TCR derives from a man aged 50-59 years who received an inactivated influenza vaccine. Donor details come from another sample of the same person, matched by shared clones. The rearranged segments are TRBV5-8 and TRBJ1-1; perhaps TRBD1 is the D gene, with 5 bases matching. The sequenced DNA: TGTGCCAGCACCCCGGGGGGGGGTAGTGGAGCTTTCTTT. The resulting protein is CASTPGGGSGAFF.